This T cell receptor (beta chain) was identified during a study of cytomegalovirus exposure and HLA in healthy donors. Study information: Assignment to the Caucasian-associated ancestry cluster applied to roughly 80% of the approximately 400 genotyped donors.

Findings and limits, study-wide: In vitro assays verified that three CMV-associated chains recognized CMV antigens specifically.

This CDR3 has 19 residues. Germline-derived CDR1 and CDR2 are MDHEN and SYDVKM. The V and J ends lost 5 bases and 0 bases, in that order; junction bases with no gene match: 16. Primers: 60 Vbeta forward and 13 Jbeta reverse. The data were produced by immunoSEQ multiplex PCR, yet TCRdb's version contains in-frame clones alone and is incomplete. The sample yields roughly 190,000 clones, 60% to 80% seen once. In the case of this clone: As yet, its antigen is unknown.

The sample consisted of PBMCs. The TCR comes from a female donor in good health and CMV-seronegative. This chain connects TRBV28 to TRBJ2-4, with 7 nucleotides matching TRBD2. The chain's CDR3 is CASSRRLAEEGLAKNIQYF. The CDR3 DNA reads as TGTGCCAGCAGTCGGAGGCTAGCGGAAGAAGGCCTAGCCAAAAACATTCAGTACTTC.